This T cell receptor (beta chain) comes out of a study of T cells in localized non-small cell lung cancer. The V end was cut by 5 bases, the J end by 1 base, with 14 bases between. This CDR3 has 15 residues. In germline, CDR1 is LNHDA, CDR2 SQIVND (reference sequence). Using immunoSEQ multiplex PCR, the repertoire was profiled, and TCRdb retains in-frame clones only, with some absent. Among some 30,000 clones listed, 87% were seen once. Points on this clone: Its target is not known.

Study conclusions and caveats: In the blood, greater T cell density corresponded to longer overall survival. A median of 57 clones ranked among the top 100 in tumor appeared in adjacent lung. Uninvolved adjacent lung had higher T cell clonality than tumor and all other tissues.

This TCR was sampled from a man between 40 and 75 years old with stage III lung adenocarcinoma. Sequenced material: peripheral blood mononuclear cells, taken before any cancer treatment. The gene calls are TRBV19 and TRBJ1-1; D is uncertain. The CDR3 loop is CASSPYRTENTEAFF. The CDR3 bases are TGTGCCAGTAGTCCCTACCGGACGGAGAACACTGAAGCTTTCTTT. Complete variable domain (other parts from reference TRBV19 and TRBJ1-1): DGGITQSPKYLFRKEGQNVTLSCEQNLNHDAMYWYRQDPGQGLRLIYYSQIVNDFQKGDIAEGYSVSREKKESFPLTVTSAQKNPTAFYLCASSPYRTENTEAFFGQGTRLTVV.